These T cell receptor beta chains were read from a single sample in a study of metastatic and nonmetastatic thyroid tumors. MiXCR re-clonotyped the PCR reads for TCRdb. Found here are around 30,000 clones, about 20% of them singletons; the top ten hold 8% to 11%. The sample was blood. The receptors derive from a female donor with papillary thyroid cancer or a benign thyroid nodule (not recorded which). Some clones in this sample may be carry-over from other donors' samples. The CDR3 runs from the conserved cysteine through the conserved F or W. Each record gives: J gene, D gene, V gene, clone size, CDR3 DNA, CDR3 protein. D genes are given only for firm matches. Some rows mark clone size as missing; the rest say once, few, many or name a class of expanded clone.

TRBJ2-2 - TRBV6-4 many TGTGCCAGCAGTTCGGGAGAGGAAACCGGGGAGCTGTTTTTT CASSSGEETGELFF
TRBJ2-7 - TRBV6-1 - TGTGCCAGCAGTGTGAGTAGCGACTCCTACGAGCAGTACTTC CASSVSSDSYEQYF
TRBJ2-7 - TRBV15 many TGTGCCACCAGCCCTAGTGCAGGGACCGAGCAGTACTTC CATSPSAGTEQYF
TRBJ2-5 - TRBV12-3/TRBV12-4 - TGTGCCAGCAGTTTTGAGGATTTGGTAGAGACCCAGTACTTC CASSFEDLVETQYF
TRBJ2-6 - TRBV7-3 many TGTGCCAGCAGCTGGGGACGGAGCTCTGGGGCCAACGTCCTGACTTTC CASSWGRSSGANVLTF
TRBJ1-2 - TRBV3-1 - TGTGCCAGCAGCCAACTTTCAGCGGGCGGATTTAACTATGGCTACACCTTC CASSQLSAGGFNYGYTF
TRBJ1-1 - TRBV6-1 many TGTGCCAGCAGCTATGAGACGGCGGCGGGTACTGAAGCTTTCTTT CASSYETAAGTEAFF
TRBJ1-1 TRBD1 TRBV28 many TGTGCCAGCAGCCCCCGGGGGGCAGGGGGCGGAACTGAAGCTTTCTTT CASSPRGAGGGTEAFF
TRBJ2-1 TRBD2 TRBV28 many TGTGCCAGCAGTCTACTAGCGGGAGGTCACAATGAGCAGTTCTTC CASSLLAGGHNEQFF
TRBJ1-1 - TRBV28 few TGTGCCAGCAGCGCGGGACGGATGAACACTGAAGCTTTCTTT CASSAGRMNTEAFF
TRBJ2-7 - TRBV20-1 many TGCAGTGCTGGGACATACTTGGGCTACGAGCAGTACTTC CSAGTYLGYEQYF
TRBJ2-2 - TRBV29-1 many TGCAGCGTTGAATTAACCTCGGCGGGAGAGCTGTTTTTT CSVELTSAGELFF
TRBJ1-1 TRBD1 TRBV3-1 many TGTGCCAGCAGCCAATTCCGGACAGGGAAGAACACTGAAGCTTTCTTT CASSQFRTGKNTEAFF
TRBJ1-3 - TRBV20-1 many TGCAGTGCCTTACAGGACAGAATCCCTGGAAACACCATATATTTT CSALQDRIPGNTIYF
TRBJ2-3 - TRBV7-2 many TGTGCCAGCAGCTTAGGACTAGTAGAAGATACGCAGTATTTT CASSLGLVEDTQYF
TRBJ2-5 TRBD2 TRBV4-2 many TGTGCCAGCAGCACCTTAGCGGGGGGGGAAGAGACCCAGTACTTC CASSTLAGGEETQYF
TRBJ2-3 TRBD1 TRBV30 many TGTGCCTGGAGTCAGGACAGGGGGCAGTGGACAGATACGCAGTATTTT CAWSQDRGQWTDTQYF
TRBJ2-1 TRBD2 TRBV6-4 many TGTGCCAGCAGTGACAGAGCGGGGGGGGGGAATGAGCAGTTCTTC CASSDRAGGGNEQFF
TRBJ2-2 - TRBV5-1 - TGCGCCAGCAGCTTGCCCGGGCCCTTGGACACCTGGGAGCTGTTTTTT CASSLPGPLDTWELFF
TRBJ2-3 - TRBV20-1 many TGCAGCGCGAGAAGGGGGGGGGCAGATACGCAGTATTTT CSARRGGADTQYF
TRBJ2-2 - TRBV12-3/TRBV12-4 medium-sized TGTGCCAGCAGGAAGGGGGTCACCGGGGAGCTGTTTTTT CASRKGVTGELFF
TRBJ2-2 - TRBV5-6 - TGTGCCAGCACCCCCCCACAGGGTTGGTTGAACACCGGGGAGCTGTTTTTT CASTPPQGWLNTGELFF
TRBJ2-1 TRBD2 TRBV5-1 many TGCGCCAGCAGCTTGCGGGAGGGCCTCAAGGATGAGCAGTTCTTC CASSLREGLKDEQFF
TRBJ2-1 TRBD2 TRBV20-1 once TGCAGTGCAGAAAAAGCGGGGGGGCCTTACAATGAGCAGTTCTTC CSAEKAGGPYNEQFF
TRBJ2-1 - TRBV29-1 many TGCAGCGCCGACCAGGTAGGACAGAATGAGCAGTTCTTC CSADQVGQNEQFF
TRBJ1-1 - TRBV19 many TGTGCCAGTAGTATAGGCAGGGAGGATGAAGCTTTCTTT CASSIGREDEAFF
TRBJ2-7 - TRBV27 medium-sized TGTGCCAGCAGTTTATCTTTTCGGACGGACTCCTACGAGCAGTACTTC CASSLSFRTDSYEQYF
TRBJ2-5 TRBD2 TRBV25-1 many TGTGCCAGCAGTGAATATTTGGGACTAGCGGGGACCGAGACCCAGTACTTC CASSEYLGLAGTETQYF
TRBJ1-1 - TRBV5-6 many TGTGCCAGCAGCTTTCGAGCGATAATGGGGACTGAAGCTTTCTTT CASSFRAIMGTEAFF
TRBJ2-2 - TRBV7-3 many TGTGCCAGCAGCTTATTTCGAACCGGGGAGCTGTTTTTT CASSLFRTGELFF
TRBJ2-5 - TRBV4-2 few TGTGCCAGCAGCAGGGAAGAGACCCAGTACTTC CASSREETQYF
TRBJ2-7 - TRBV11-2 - TGTGCCAGCAGCTCTTTCACAGCCTACGAGCAGTACTTC CASSSFTAYEQYF